This paragraph reports one T cell receptor (beta chain). Antigen specificity is unknown. The V segment lost 5 bases and the J segment 6 bases; nucleotides outside the gene matches: 16. Looked up from germline, CDR1 is SGHNT and CDR2 is YENEEA. CDR3 length equals 20 residues. These data belong to a study of prognosis after radiotherapy for stage I lung cancer. Study information: Over 12 cases involved newly diagnosed primary stage I lung tumors, and a few involved oligometastatic NSCLC subsequent to surgical resection of the primary tumor. General study points: Lower post-radiation Shannon entropy was seen in patients who went on to develop distant metastases. Reportedly, metastasis status was linked to differences in TRBV and TRBJ usage frequencies.

Researchers used two-round multiplex PCR to amplify TCR beta CDR3 starting from genomic DNA. Specific primers for each TRBV and TRBJ gene were what first-round PCR used. The second round of PCR employed universal primers. TCRdb passed the multiplex PCR reads through MiXCR, listing each CDR3 protein once. Of approximately 22,000 distinct CDR3 sequences listed, roughly two fifths are singletons. This chain uses TRBV11-3 with TRBJ2-1; TRBD2 matches at 16 bases. This clonotype was obtained from a donor over 45 with non-small cell lung cancer. The sequencing here drew on PBMCs, taken before or after stereotactic body radiation therapy (not recorded which). The CDR3 DNA is TGTGCCAGCAGCGCGCCCGGGACTAGCGGGGGGGACGGACATGTCAATGAGCAGTTCTTC. It yields the protein CASSAPGTSGGDGHVNEQFF.